The clone carrying this T cell receptor beta chain was seen only a few times. This entry is derived from a study of regulatory T cells in long-lasting Graves disease. Through Arm-PCR of CDR3 regions and iRepertoire HTBI primers, TCR beta libraries were built. A single record per CDR3 protein comes from TCRdb applying MiXCR to the multiplex PCR reads. The data contain some 420,000 distinct CDR3 sequences, around a fifth of them singletons. This CDR3 spans 13 amino acids. Trimming pared 3 bases from V and 1 base from J, leaving 6 bases between. Germline CDR1 reads LGHDT; CDR2 reads YNNKEL (reference sequence). The time point was: persistent/refractory GD, antithyroid drugs over 5 years with positive TRAb. Extracted PBMC RNA gave rise to the TCR library.

The gene calls are TRBV3-1 and TRBJ1-1; no clear D gene. Sequences were derived from peripheral blood mononuclear cells (PBMCs), sampled when the disease was refractory, from a patient treated with antithyroid drugs. This clonotype was sampled from a female donor with Graves disease. CDR3 bases: TGTGCCAGCAGCCATGCGGCGAACACTGAAGCTTTCTTT. This codes for CASSHAANTEAFF.